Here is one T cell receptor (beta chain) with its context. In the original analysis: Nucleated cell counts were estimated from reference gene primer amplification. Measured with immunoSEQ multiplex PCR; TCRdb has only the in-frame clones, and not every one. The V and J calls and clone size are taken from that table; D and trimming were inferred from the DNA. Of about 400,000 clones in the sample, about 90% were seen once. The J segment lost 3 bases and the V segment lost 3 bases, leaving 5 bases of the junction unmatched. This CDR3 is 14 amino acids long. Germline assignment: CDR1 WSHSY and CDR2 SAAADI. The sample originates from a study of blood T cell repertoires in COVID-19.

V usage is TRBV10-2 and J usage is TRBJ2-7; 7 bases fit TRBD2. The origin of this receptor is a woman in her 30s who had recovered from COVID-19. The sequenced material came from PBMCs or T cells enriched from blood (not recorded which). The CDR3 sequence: CASSENGGYYEQYF. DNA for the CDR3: TGCGCCAGCAGTGAAAACGGGGGGTACTACGAGCAGTACTTC.